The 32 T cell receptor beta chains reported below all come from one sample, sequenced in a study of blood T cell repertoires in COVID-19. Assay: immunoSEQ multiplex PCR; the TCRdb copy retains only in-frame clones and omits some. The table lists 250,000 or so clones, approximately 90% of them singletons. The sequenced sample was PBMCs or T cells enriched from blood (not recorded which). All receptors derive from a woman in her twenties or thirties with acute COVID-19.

The CDR3 nucleotides are TGTGCCACTCACACAGGGAGCGCGCTATACAATGAGCAGTTCTTC. Its protein is CATHTGSALYNEQFF. The chain uses TRBV5-5 and TRBJ2-1; D might be TRBD1 (6 bases). V lost 9 bases to trimming and J lost 4 bases, with 20 bases between them. The CDR3 has 15 residues. CDR1 SGHKS and CDR2 YYEKEE come from the germline V gene (reference sequence).

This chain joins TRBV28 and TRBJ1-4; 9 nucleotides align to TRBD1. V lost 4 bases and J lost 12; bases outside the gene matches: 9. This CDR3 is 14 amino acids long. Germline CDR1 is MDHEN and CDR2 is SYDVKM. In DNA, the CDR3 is TGTGCCAGCAGTTCACCGGGACAGGGCATGGAACTGTTTTTT. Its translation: CASSSPGQGMELFF.

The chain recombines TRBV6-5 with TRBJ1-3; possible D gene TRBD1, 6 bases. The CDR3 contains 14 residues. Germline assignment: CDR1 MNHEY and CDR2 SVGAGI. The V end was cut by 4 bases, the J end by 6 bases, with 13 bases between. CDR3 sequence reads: CASSLGGYANTIYF. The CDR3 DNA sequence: TGTGCCAGCAGTTTAGGGGGATATGCAAACACCATATATTTT.

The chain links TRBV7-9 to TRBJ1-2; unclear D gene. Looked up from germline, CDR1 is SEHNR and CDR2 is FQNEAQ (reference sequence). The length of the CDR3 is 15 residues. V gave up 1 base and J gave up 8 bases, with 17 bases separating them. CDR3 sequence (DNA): TGTGCCAGCAGCTTAGTCGAGCGGGCCTCTGGGGGCTACACCTTC. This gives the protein CASSLVERASGGYTF.

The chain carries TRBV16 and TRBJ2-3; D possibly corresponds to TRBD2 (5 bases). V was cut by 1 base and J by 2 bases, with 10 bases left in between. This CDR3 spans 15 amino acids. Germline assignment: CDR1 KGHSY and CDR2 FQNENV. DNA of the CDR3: TGTGCCAGCAGCCAATTGGGAGACGACACAGATACGCAGTATTTT. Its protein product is CASSQLGDDTDTQYF.

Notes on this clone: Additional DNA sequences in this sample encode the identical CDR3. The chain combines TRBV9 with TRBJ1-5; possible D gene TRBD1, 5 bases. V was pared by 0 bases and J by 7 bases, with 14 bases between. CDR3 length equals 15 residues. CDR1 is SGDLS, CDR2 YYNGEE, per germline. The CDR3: CASSVGQGLNQPQHF. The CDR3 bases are TGTGCCAGCAGCGTAGGTCAGGGTCTTAACCAGCCCCAGCATTTT.

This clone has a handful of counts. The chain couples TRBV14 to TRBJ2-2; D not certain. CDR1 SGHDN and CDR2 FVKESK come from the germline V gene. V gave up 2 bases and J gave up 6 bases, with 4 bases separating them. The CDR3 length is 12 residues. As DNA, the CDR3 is TGTGCCAGCAGCCAATCGTCCGGGGAGCTGTTTTTT. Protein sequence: CASSQSSGELFF. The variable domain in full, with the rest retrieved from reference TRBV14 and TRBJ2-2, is EAGVTQFPSHSVIEKGQTVTLRCDPISGHDNLYWYRRVMGKEIKFLLHFVKESKQDESGMPNNRFLAERTGGTYSTLKVQPAELEDSGVYFCASSQSSGELFFGEGSRLTVL.

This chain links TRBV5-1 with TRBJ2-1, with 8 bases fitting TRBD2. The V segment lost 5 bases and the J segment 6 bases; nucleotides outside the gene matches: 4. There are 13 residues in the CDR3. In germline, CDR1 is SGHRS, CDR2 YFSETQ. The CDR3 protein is CASRPGLANEQFF. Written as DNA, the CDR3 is TGCGCCAGCAGACCAGGACTAGCCAATGAGCAGTTCTTC.

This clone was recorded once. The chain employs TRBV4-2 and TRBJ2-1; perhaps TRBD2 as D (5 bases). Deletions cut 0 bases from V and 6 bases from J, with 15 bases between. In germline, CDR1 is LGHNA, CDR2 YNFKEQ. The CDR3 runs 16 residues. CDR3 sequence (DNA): TGTGCCAGCAGCCAAGAAACCGGGGATGGATTCAATGAGCAGTTCTTC. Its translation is CASSQETGDGFNEQFF.

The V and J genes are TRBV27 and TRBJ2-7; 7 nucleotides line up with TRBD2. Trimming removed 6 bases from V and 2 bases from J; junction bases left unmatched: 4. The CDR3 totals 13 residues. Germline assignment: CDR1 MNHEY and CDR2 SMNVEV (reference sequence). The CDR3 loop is CASSSSGAYEQYF. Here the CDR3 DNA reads TGTGCCAGCAGCTCTAGCGGAGCCTACGAGCAGTACTTC.

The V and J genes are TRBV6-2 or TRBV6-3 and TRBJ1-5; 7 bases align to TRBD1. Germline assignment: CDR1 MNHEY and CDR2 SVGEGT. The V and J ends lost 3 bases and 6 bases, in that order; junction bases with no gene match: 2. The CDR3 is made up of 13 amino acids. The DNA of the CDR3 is TGTGCCAGCAGTTATCAGGGGGGTCAGCCCCAGCATTTT. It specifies CASSYQGGQPQHF.

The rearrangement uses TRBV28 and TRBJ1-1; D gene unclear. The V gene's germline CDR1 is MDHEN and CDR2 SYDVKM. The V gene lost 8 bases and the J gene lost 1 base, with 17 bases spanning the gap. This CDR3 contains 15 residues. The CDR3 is CASRIRPGENTEAFF. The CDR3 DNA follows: TGTGCCAGCCGTATTAGACCGGGAGAGAACACTGAAGCTTTCTTT.

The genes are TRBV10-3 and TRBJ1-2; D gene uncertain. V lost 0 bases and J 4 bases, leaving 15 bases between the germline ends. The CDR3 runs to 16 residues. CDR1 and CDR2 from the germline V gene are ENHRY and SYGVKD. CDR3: CAISESVVRAGYGYTF. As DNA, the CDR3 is TGTGCCATCAGTGAGTCGGTGGTTCGCGCGGGCTATGGCTACACCTTC.

CDR3: CATTTLAGEENIQYF. The DNA of the CDR3 is TGTGCCACAACAACCTTAGCGGGAGAAGAAAACATTCAGTACTTC. This chain links TRBV7-9 with TRBJ2-4, with TRBD2 matching over 9 bases. Trimming removed 10 bases from V and 5 bases from J; junction bases left unmatched: 12. CDR3 length: 15 residues. Germline lookup yields CDR1 SEHNR and CDR2 FQNEAQ (reference sequence). The variable domain in full, completed from reference TRBV7-9 and TRBJ2-4, reads DTGVSQNPRHKITKRGQNVTFRCDPISEHNRLYWYRQTLGQGPEFLTYFQNEAQLEKSRLLSDRFSAERPKGSFSTLEIQRTEQGDSAMYLCATTTLAGEENIQYFGAGTRLSVL.

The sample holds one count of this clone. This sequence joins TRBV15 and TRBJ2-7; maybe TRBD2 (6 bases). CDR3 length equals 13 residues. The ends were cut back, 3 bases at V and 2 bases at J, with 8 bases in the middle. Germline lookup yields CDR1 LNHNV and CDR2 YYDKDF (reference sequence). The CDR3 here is CATSRAGTYEQYF. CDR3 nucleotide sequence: TGTGCCACCAGCAGGGCGGGGACCTACGAGCAGTACTTC.

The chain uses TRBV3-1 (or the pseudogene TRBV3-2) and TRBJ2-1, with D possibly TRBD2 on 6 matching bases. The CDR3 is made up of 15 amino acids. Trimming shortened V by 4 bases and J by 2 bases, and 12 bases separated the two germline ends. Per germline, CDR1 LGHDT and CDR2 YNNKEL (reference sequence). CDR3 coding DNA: TGTGCCAGCAGCCCCCGGGAGTTAACCTACAATGAGCAGTTCTTC. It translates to CASSPRELTYNEQFF.

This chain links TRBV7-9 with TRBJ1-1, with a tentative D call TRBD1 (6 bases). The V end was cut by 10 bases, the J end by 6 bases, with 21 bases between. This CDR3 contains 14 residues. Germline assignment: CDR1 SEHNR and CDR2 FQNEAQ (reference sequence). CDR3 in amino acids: CAILYDGTSAEAFF. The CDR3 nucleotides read TGTGCCATTCTGTATGACGGGACATCGGCTGAAGCTTTCTTT. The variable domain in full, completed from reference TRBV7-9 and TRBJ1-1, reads DTGVSQNPRHKITKRGQNVTFRCDPISEHNRLYWYRQTLGQGPEFLTYFQNEAQLEKSRLLSDRFSAERPKGSFSTLEIQRTEQGDSAMYLCAILYDGTSAEAFFGQGTRLTVV.

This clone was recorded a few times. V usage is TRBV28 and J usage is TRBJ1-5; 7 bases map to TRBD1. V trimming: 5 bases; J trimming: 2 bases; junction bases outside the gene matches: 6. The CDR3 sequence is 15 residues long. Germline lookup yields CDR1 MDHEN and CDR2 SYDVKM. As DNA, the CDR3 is TGTGCCAGCAGTCCAACTGGACAGGGCAATCAGCCCCAGCATTTT. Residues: CASSPTGQGNQPQHF.

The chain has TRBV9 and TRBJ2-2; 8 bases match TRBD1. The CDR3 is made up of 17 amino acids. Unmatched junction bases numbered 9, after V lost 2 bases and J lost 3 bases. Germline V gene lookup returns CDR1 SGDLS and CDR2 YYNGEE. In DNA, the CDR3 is TGTGCCAGCAGCGTCCCCAGGGGGCAGGGCGACACCGGGGAGCTGTTTTTT. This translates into CASSVPRGQGDTGELFF. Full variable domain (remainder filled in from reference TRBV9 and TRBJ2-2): DSGVTQTPKHLITATGQRVTLRCSPRSGDLSVYWYQQSLDQGLQFLIQYYNGEERAKGNILERFSAQQFPDLHSELNLSSLELGDSALYFCASSVPRGQGDTGELFFGEGSRLTVL.

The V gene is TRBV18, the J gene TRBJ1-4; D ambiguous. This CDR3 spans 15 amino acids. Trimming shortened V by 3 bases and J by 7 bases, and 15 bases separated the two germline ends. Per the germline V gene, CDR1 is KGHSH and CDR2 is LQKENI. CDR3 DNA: TGTGCCAGCTCACCCGGGGTCCTAGAAGGTGAAAAACTGTTTTTT. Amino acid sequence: CASSPGVLEGEKLFF. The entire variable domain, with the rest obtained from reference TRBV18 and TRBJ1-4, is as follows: NAGVMQNPRHLVRRRGQEARLRCSPMKGHSHVYWYRQLPEEGLKFMVYLQKENIIDESGMPKERFSAEFPKEGPSILRIQQVVRGDSAAYFCASSPGVLEGEKLFFGSGTQLSVL.

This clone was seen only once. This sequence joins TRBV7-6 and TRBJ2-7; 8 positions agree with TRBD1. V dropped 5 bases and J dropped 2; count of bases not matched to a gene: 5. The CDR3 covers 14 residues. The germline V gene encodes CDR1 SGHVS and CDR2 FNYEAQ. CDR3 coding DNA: TGTGCCAGCAGCCAATCAGGGGGCCCCTACGAGCAGTACTTC. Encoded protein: CASSQSGGPYEQYF.

CDR3 coding DNA: TGTGCCAGCAGCCAAGACACCCCCGGGACAGCTAACTATGGCTACACCTTC. It codes for CASSQDTPGTANYGYTF. The chain carries TRBV3-1 (or the pseudogene TRBV3-2) and TRBJ1-2, with TRBD1 matching over 7 bases. V lost 0 bases to trimming and J lost 0 bases; unmatched junction nucleotides: 7. CDR1 LGHDT and CDR2 YNNKEL come from the germline V gene (reference sequence). This CDR3 contains 17 residues.

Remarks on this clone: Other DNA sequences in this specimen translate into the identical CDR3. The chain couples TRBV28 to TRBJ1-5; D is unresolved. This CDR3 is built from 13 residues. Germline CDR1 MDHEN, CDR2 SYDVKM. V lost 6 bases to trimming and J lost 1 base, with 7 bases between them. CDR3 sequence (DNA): TGTGCCAGCAGGGGCGCGAGCAATCAGCCCCAGCATTTT. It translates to CASRGASNQPQHF. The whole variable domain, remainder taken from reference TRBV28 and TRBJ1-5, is DVKVTQSSRYLVKRTGEKVFLECVQDMDHENMFWYRQDPGLGLRLIYFSYDVKMKEKGDIPEGYSVSREKKERFSLILESASTNQTSMYLCASRGASNQPQHFGDGTRLSIL.

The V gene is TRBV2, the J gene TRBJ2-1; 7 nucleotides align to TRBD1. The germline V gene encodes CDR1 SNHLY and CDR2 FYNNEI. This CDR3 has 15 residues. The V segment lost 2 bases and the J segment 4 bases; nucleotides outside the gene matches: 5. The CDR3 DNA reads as TGTGCCAGCAGTGAACAGGACAGGCGTTACAATGAGCAGTTCTTC. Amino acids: CASSEQDRRYNEQFF.

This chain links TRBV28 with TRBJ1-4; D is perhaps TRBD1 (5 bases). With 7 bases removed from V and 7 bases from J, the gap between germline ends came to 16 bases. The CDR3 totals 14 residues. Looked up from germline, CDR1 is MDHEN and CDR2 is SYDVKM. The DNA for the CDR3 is TGTGCCAGCACCGACCGGGGGACGGGTGAAAAACTGTTTTTT. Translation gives CASTDRGTGEKLFF.

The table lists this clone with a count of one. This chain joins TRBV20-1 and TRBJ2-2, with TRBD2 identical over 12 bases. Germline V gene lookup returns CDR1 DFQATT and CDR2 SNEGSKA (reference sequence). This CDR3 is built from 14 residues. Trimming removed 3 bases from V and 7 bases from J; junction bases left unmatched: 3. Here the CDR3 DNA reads TGCAGTGCTAGTGGACTAGCGGGACTCGGGGAGCTGTTTTTT. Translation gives CSASGLAGLGELFF.

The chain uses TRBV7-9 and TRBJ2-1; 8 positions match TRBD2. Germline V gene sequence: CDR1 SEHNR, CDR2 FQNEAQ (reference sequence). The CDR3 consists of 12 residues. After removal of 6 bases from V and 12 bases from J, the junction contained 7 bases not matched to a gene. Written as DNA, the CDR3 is TGTGCCAGCAGTCCTACTAGCGGAGGGCAGTTCTTC. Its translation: CASSPTSGGQFF.

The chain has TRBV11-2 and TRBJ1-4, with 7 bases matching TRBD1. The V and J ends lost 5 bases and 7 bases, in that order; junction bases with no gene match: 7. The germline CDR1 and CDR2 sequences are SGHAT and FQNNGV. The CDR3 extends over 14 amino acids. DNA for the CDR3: TGTGCCAGCAGCCGACAGGGTGCGGGTGAAAAACTGTTTTTT. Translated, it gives CASSRQGAGEKLFF.

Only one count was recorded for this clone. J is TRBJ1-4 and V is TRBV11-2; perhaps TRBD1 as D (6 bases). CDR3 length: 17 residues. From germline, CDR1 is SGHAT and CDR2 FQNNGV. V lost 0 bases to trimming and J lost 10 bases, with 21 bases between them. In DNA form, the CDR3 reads TGTGCCAGCAGCTTAGATGGACCAGGGGTGGGCGTAGGAAAACTGTTTTTT. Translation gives CASSLDGPGVGVGKLFF.

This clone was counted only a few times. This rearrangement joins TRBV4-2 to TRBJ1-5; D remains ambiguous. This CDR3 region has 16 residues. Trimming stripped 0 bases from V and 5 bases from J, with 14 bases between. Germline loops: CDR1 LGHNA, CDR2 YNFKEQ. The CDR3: CASSQEGGGTYQPQHF. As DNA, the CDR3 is TGTGCCAGCAGCCAAGAAGGTGGCGGCACCTATCAGCCCCAGCATTTT.

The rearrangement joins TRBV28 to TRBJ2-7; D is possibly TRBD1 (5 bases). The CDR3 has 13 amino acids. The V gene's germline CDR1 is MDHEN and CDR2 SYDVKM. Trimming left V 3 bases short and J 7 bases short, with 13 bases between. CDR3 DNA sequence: TGTGCCAGCAGTTTGGGCAGGGTTGGAGAGCAGTACTTC. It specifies CASSLGRVGEQYF.

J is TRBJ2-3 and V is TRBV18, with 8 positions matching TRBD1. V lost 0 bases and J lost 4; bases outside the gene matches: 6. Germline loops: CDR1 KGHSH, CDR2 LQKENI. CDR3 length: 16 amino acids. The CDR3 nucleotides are TGTGCCAGCTCACCACCCCGGGACAGGTCCTCAGATACGCAGTATTTT. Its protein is CASSPPRDRSSDTQYF. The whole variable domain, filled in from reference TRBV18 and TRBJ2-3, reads NAGVMQNPRHLVRRRGQEARLRCSPMKGHSHVYWYRQLPEEGLKFMVYLQKENIIDESGMPKERFSAEFPKEGPSILRIQQVVRGDSAAYFCASSPPRDRSSDTQYFGPGTRLTVL.